Below are 4 T cell receptor beta chains sequenced from a single sample in a study of shared clonotypes between healthy human individuals. The protocol was immunoSEQ multiplex PCR, while the TCRdb copy is restricted to in-frame clones and leaves out a portion. The profile covers about 1,800,000 clones, with approximately 94% appearing a single time and 0.9% to 1.5% taken by the ten largest. CD45RO-negative CD8 cells positively selected for CCR7 made up the naive population, which excluded terminally differentiated effector memory CD45RA+ cells. Sequenced sample: naive CD8+ T cells sorted from blood. These receptor sequences come from a man younger than 35 in good health.

The V call is TRBV27, the J call TRBJ2-2; either TRBD1 or TRBD2 may supply D (6 bases each). Trimming took 4 bases from V and 4 from J, leaving 22 bases between them. The CDR3 has 18 residues. Looked up from germline, CDR1 is MNHEY and CDR2 is SMNVEV (reference sequence). CDR3 loop: CASSSGRQGTSPTGELFF. The CDR3 DNA reads as TGTGCCAGCAGTTCCGGGCGGCAGGGGACTTCCCCCACCGGGGAGCTGTTTTTT.

Points on this clone: Other DNA sequences in this sample translate to the same CDR3. This chain joins TRBV7-9 and TRBJ2-5; TRBD2 might be the D (6 bases). This CDR3 is built from 15 residues. From germline, CDR1 is SEHNR and CDR2 FQNEAQ (reference sequence). V was pared by 0 bases and J by 3 bases, with 11 bases between. The CDR3 bases are TGTGCCAGCAGCTTAGCCTTAGGAGGGGAAGAGACCCAGTACTTC. Residues: CASSLALGGEETQYF.

This clone came up once. The genes are TRBV2 and TRBJ2-1, with no clear D. Germline lookup yields CDR1 SNHLY and CDR2 FYNNEI. V gave up 2 bases and J gave up 3 bases, with 5 bases separating them. CDR3 length: 13 residues. The CDR3 reads CASSEHSYNEQFF. The CDR3, as DNA: TGTGCCAGCAGTGAACACAGCTACAATGAGCAGTTCTTC. Together with reference TRBV2 and TRBJ2-1, the CDR3 gives the full variable domain: EPEVTQTPSHQVTQMGQEVILRCVPISNHLYFYWYRQILGQKVEFLVSFYNNEISEKSEIFDDQFSVERPDGSNFTLKIRSTKLEDSAMYFCASSEHSYNEQFFGPGTRLTVL.

The V gene is TRBV27, the J gene TRBJ2-7, with no clear D. This CDR3 is built from 13 residues. Trimming took 3 bases from V and 4 from J, leaving 10 bases between them. Germline CDR1 reads MNHEY; CDR2 reads SMNVEV (reference sequence). CDR3 in DNA: TGTGCCAGCAGTTTGTCCCGTCTATACGAGCAGTACTTC. This sequence encodes CASSLSRLYEQYF.